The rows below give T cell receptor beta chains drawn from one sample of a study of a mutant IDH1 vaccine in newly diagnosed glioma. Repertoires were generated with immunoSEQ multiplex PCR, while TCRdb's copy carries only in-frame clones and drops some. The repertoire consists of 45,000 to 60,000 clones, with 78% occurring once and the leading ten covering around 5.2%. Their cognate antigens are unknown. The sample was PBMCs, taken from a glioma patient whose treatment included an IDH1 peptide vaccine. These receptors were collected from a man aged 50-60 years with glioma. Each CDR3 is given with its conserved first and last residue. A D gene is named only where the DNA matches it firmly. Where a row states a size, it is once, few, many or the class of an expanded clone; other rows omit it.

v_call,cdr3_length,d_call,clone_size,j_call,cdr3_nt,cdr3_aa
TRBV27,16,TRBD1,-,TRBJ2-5,TGTGCCAGCAGCTTCTCGACAGGGGCCCCAGGTGAGACCCAGTACTTC,CASSFSTGAPGETQYF
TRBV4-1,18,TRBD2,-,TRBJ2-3,TGCGCCAGCAGCCAAGGGGGGCTTAGCGGGGTCTTCACAGATACGCAGTATTTT,CASSQGGLSGVFTDTQYF
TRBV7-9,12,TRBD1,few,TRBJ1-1,TGTGCCAGCAGCGCCGACAGGGGAGAAGCTTTCTTT,CASSADRGEAFF
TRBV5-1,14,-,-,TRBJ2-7,TGCGCCAGCAGCCTCAGGGACAAAAGGGACGAGCAGTACTTC,CASSLRDKRDEQYF
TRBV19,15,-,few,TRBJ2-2,TGTGCCTCCCAGGGCAGGCGATCGAACACCGGGGAGCTGTTTTTT,CASQGRRSNTGELFF
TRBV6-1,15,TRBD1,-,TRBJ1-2,TGTGCCAGCAGTGAAGCAGGACAGGGGGTAGGTGGCTACACCTTC,CASSEAGQGVGGYTF
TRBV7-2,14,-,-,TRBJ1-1,TGTGCCAGCAGCTTAACAGGGAGGCACACTGAAGCTTTCTTT,CASSLTGRHTEAFF
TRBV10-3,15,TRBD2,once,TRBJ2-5,TGTGCCATCAGTGAGGCGGGGGGGGGAAGGGAGACCCAGTACTTC,CAISEAGGGRETQYF
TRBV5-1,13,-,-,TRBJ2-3,TGCGCCAGCAGCGTGGACGGTTCGGATACGCAGTATTTT,CASSVDGSDTQYF
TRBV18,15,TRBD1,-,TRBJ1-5,TGTGCCAGCTCACTAACCCAAGGGGGCTTGGAGGCCCAGCATTTT,CASSLTQGGLEAQHF
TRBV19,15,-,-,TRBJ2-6,TGTGCCAGTAGTATAGGGAGCTCTGGGGCCAACGTCCTGACTTTC,CASSIGSSGANVLTF
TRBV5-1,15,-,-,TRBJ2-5,TGCGCCAGCAGCTTGCGCAGTACTAGCTCGGAGACCCAGTACTTC,CASSLRSTSSETQYF
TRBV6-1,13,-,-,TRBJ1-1,TGTGCCAGCAGCACCGGCGGGAACACTGAAGCTTTCTTT,CASSTGGNTEAFF
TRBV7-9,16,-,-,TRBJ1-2,TGTGCCAGCAGCCAGACGGCTGGTGGGGATAACTATGGCTACACCTTC,CASSQTAGGDNYGYTF
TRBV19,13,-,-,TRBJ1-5,TGTGCCAGTAGTATCCGACAGTATCAGCCCCAGCATTTT,CASSIRQYQPQHF
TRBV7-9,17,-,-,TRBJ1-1,TGTGCCAGCAGCCCGAACCTTCGCTGGGGAGGAGGCACTGAAGCTTTCTTT,CASSPNLRWGGGTEAFF
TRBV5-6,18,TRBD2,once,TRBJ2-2,TGTGCCAGCAGCTTGTTGGGGAGCGGGGGGGCCGGCACCGGGGAGCTGTTTTTT,CASSLLGSGGAGTGELFF
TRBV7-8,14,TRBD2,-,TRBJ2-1,TGTGCCAGCAGCTCTACTAGCGGCTACAATGAGCAGTTCTTC,CASSSTSGYNEQFF
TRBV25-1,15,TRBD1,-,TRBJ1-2,TGTGCCAGCAGAGAAACAGGGGGCGTCGGCTATGGCTACACCTTC,CASRETGGVGYGYTF
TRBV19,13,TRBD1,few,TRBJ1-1,TGTGCCACCCAGGACAGGGTGAACACTGAAGCTTTCTTT,CATQDRVNTEAFF
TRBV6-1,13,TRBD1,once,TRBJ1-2,TGTGCCAGCAGCCCGGGACAGTTGAGAGGCTACACCTTC,CASSPGQLRGYTF
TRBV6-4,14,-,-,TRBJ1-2,TGTGCCAGCAGTGTCGACAGTGACAATAATGGCTACACCTTC,CASSVDSDNNGYTF
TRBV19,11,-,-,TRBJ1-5,TGTGCCAGTGGACTTCCCTTTCCCCAGCATTTT,CASGLPFPQHF
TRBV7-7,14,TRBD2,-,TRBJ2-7,TGTGCTAGCAGCCTTAGCGGGGGGGCGGACGAGCAGTACTTC,CASSLSGGADEQYF
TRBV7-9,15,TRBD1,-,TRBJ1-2,TGTGCCAGCAGCTTCACCGGGACAGGAGCCTATGGCTACACCTTC,CASSFTGTGAYGYTF
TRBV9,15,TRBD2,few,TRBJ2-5,TGTGCCAGCAGCGTAGGGAATAGCGGGGGTGAGACCCAGTACTTC,CASSVGNSGGETQYF
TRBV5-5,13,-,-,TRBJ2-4,TGTGCCAGCAGCCTGGTAGGGGAAAACATTCAGTACTTC,CASSLVGENIQYF
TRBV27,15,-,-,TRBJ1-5,TGTGCCAGCAAATCAGATTTTTATAGCAATCAGCCCCAGCATTTT,CASKSDFYSNQPQHF
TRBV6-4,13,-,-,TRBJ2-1,TGTGCCAGCAGTGCGGCAGGGATCAATGAGCAGTTCTTC,CASSAAGINEQFF
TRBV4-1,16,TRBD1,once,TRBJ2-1,TGCGCCAGCAGCCCTCGCGAGGGGGCCACATACAATGAGCAGTTCTTC,CASSPREGATYNEQFF
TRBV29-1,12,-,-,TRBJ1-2,TGCAGCGATCGGGACCTAGGACTTGGCTACACCTTC,CSDRDLGLGYTF
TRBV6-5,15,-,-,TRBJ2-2,TGTGCCAGCCTTTCCCTCGCGGGGAGACCCGGGGAGCTGTTTTTT,CASLSLAGRPGELFF
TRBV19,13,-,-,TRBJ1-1,TGTGCCAGTAGTTCTTTTATGAACACTGAAGCTTTCTTT,CASSSFMNTEAFF
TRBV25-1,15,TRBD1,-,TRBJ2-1,TGTGCCAGCAGTGCCGCGACAGGGGGCTACAATGAGCAGTTCTTC,CASSAATGGYNEQFF
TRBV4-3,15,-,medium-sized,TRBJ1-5,TGCGCCAGCAGCCAAGATGCCAATAGCAATCAGCCCCAGCATTTT,CASSQDANSNQPQHF
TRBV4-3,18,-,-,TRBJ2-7,TGCGCCAGCAGCCAAGCCCCCCGGGGGGCGGTAGTTTCCTACGAGCAGTACTTC,CASSQAPRGAVVSYEQYF
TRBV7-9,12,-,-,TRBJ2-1,TGTGCCAGCAGCTTCGACTACAATGAGCAGTTCTTC,CASSFDYNEQFF
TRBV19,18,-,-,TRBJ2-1,TGTGCCACCGCGATGGGGGGAGGCTGGGAAGGGGACTACAATGAGCAGTTCTTC,CATAMGGGWEGDYNEQFF
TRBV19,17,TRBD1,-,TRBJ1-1,TGTGCCAGTAGTATAGGACAGGGATGGCATGAGGGCACTGAAGCTTTCTTT,CASSIGQGWHEGTEAFF
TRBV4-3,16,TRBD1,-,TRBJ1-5,TGCGCCAGCAGCCAAGAGACAGGGCCGGGGTATGGGCCCCAGCATTTT,CASSQETGPGYGPQHF
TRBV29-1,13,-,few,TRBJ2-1,TGCAGCGTTGCAGGGAACACCTACAATGAGCAGTTCTTC,CSVAGNTYNEQFF
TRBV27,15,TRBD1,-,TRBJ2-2,TGTGCCAGCAGTACCCAGGGGGTGCACACCGGGGAGCTGTTTTTT,CASSTQGVHTGELFF
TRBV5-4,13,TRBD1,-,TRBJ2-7,TGTGCCAGCAGAGGACAGGGAAACTACGAGCAGTACTTC,CASRGQGNYEQYF
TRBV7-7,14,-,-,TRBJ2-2,TGTGCTAGCAGCTTAAACCCGAACACCGGGGAGCTGTTTTTT,CASSLNPNTGELFF
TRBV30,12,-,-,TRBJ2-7,TGTGCCTGGAGTGTACTAGTCTACGAGCAGTACTTC,CAWSVLVYEQYF
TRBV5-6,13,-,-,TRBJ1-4,TGTGCCAGCAGCTTGGCCTCGGGTGAAAAACTGTTTTTT,CASSLASGEKLFF
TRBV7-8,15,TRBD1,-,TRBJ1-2,TGTGCCAGCAGCTTAAAGGGACAGGGTCAGGATGGCTACACCTTC,CASSLKGQGQDGYTF
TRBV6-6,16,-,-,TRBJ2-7,TGTGCCAGCCAACAAAGTGGCAGGGGCCCCCTCTACGAGCAGTACTTC,CASQQSGRGPLYEQYF
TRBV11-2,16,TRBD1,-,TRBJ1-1,TGTGCCAGCAGCTCCACCCGGGACAGGGTTTCCCGGGGAGCTTTCTTT,CASSSTRDRVSRGAFF
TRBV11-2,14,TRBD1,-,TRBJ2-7,TGTGCCAGCACCTCCGGGACAGGGGCCTACGAGCAGTACTTC,CASTSGTGAYEQYF
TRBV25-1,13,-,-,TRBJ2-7,TGTGCCAGCAGTGTATCCGGGGGCTACGAGCAGTACTTC,CASSVSGGYEQYF
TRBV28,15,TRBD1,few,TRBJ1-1,TGTGCCAGCAGTTCACCACACAGGGGACGGGATGAAGCTTTCTTT,CASSSPHRGRDEAFF
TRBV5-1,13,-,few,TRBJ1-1,TGCGCCAGCAGCCGGACAGTGAACACTGAAGCTTTCTTT,CASSRTVNTEAFF
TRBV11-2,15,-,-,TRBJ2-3,TGTGCCAGCAGCCCACGGGCAGGGGCGGGGGATACGCAGTATTTT,CASSPRAGAGDTQYF
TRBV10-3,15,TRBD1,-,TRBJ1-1,TGTGCCATCAGTGGGGCGACAGGGGAGGACACTGAAGCTTTCTTT,CAISGATGEDTEAFF
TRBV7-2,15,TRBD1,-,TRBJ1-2,TGTGCCAGCAGCCTAATTCCGCTACAGGGGCTGAGGTACACCTTC,CASSLIPLQGLRYTF
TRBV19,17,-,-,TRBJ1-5,TGTGCCAGTAGTAAGATCCCCGGGGGTATGACCAATCAGCCCCAGCATTTT,CASSKIPGGMTNQPQHF
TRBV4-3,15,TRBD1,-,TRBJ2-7,TGCGCCAGCAGCCAGGGACAGGGGAGCTCCTACGAGCAGTACTTC,CASSQGQGSSYEQYF